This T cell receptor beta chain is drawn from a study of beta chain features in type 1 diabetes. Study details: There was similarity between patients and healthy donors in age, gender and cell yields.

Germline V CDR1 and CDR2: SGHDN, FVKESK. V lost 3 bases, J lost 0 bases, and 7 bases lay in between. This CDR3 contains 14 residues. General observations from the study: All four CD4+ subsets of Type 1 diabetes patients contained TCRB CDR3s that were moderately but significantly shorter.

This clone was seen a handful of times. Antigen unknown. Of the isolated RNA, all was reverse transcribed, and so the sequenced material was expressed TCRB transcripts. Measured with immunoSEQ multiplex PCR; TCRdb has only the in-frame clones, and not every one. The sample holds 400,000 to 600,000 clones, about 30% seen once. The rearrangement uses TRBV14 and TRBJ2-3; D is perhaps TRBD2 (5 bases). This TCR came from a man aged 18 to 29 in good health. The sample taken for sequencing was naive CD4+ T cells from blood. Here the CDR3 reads CASSHAGSTDTQYF. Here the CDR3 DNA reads TGTGCCAGCAGCCATGCGGGTAGCACAGATACGCAGTATTTT.